This passage covers 14 T cell receptor beta chains from one sample sequenced in a study of CD8+CD57+ T cells in acquired aplastic anemia. Profiling that covered TCR beta VDJ and CDR3 relied on genomic DNA as its template. TCRdb itself ran the reads through MiXCR, one entry per CDR3 protein. Of under 150,000 distinct CDR3 sequences in the sample, approximately 36% were seen once. Flow cytometry had shown expanded CD8+CD57+ cells in the patients chosen for sequencing. The sequenced material came from sorted CD4+, CD8+, or CD8+CD57+ T cells (not recorded which) from PBMCs. The receptors were sampled from a human donor with aplastic anemia.

In nucleotides, the CDR3 is TGTGCCAGTAGTATTAAGGCGTTGAACACTGAAGCTTTCTTT. Translation gives CASSIKALNTEAFF. V gene TRBV19 combines with J gene TRBJ1-1; D is ambiguous. The CDR3 length is 14 residues. Trimming removed 3 bases at V and 0 bases at J, with 8 bases between. Germline lookup yields CDR1 LNHDA and CDR2 SQIVND (reference sequence).

This chain connects TRBV7-9 to TRBJ1-2; the D gene is possibly TRBD1 (5 bases). V was clipped by 4 bases and J by 4 bases, with 16 bases between them. The germline CDR1 and CDR2 sequences are SEHNR and FQNEAQ (reference sequence). The CDR3 sequence is 15 residues long. CDR3 sequence reads: CASSSSPGQSYGYTF. As DNA, the CDR3 is TGTGCCAGCAGCTCGAGCCCGGGGCAGTCCTATGGCTACACCTTC.

The gene calls are TRBV7-6 and TRBJ2-7; D may be TRBD2 (6 bases). This CDR3 is built from 16 residues. Germline CDR1 reads SGHVS; CDR2 reads FNYEAQ. V lost 5 bases to trimming and J lost 0 bases, with 17 bases between them. CDR3 sequence: CASSHGAGSPSYEQYF. The CDR3 DNA reads TGTGCCAGCAGCCACGGGGCGGGGAGCCCCTCCTACGAGCAGTACTTC.

In this sample, this clonotype turned up many times. The chain couples TRBV15 to TRBJ2-5, with a tentative D call TRBD1 (5 bases). The CDR3 sequence is 15 residues long. V lost 1 base and J lost 5, with 14 bases in between. Germline V lookup: CDR1 LNHNV, CDR2 YYDKDF (reference sequence). CDR3 loop: CATSRVRQSLETQYF. The CDR3 DNA is TGTGCCACCAGCAGAGTTAGACAGAGTTTGGAGACCCAGTACTTC.

This clonotype occurred many times. The chain recombines TRBV10-1 with TRBJ2-6; no clear D. The CDR3 has 17 residues. Trimming removed 0 bases at V and 0 bases at J, with 9 bases between. Germline CDR1 is WNHNN and CDR2 is SYGVQD (reference sequence). In nucleotides, the CDR3 is TGCGCCAGCAGTGAGTCGATAGGCCTCTCTGGGGCCAACGTCCTGACTTTC. This encodes CASSESIGLSGANVLTF.

About this clonotype itself: No conserved phenylalanine or tryptophan ends this CDR3, so it is likely a read error. This chain connects TRBV4-2 to TRBJ2-5; tentatively, D is TRBD1 (6 bases). V lost 3 bases and J 0 bases, leaving 20 bases between the germline ends. This CDR3 region has 18 residues. Germline V lookup: CDR1 LGHNA, CDR2 YNFKEQ. The CDR3 sequence: CASSHIRGVLEDQETQYL. The CDR3 DNA reads as TGTGCCAGCAGCCACATCAGGGGTGTATTGGAGGACCAAGAGACCCAGTACCTC.

The genes are TRBV6-2 or TRBV6-3 and TRBJ2-7, with D perhaps matching TRBD1 (5 bases). Germline V gene lookup returns CDR1 MNHEY and CDR2 SVGEGT. V lost 5 bases to trimming and J lost 3 bases, with 11 bases between them. This CDR3 has 13 amino acids. Here the CDR3 DNA reads TGTGCCAGCAGTGAGGCAGGGAACTACGAGCAGTACTTC. Translating gives CASSEAGNYEQYF.

In this sample, this clonotype turned up a few times. The chain employs TRBV6-1 and TRBJ2-5; the match to TRBD2 covers 8 bases. J was trimmed by 1 base and V by 5 bases; bases with no gene match: 9. Germline loops: CDR1 MNHNS, CDR2 SASEGT. The CDR3 runs to 16 residues. The DNA of the CDR3 is TGTGCCAGCAGTACTTCCGGCGGGACTAGCCAAGAGACCCAGTACTTC. It translates to CASSTSGGTSQETQYF.

This clonotype showed up just a few times. The chain employs TRBV3-1 and TRBJ1-5, with 7 bases lining up with TRBD1. This CDR3 spans 14 amino acids. The ends lost 5 bases at V and 4 bases at J; junction bases unmatched: 5. Germline-derived CDR1 and CDR2 are LGHDT and YNNKEL (reference sequence). This CDR3 is CASSKGQRNQPQHF. CDR3 DNA sequence: TGTGCCAGCAGCAAGGGACAGAGAAATCAGCCCCAGCATTTT.

At least ten counts were recorded for this clonotype. This chain joins TRBV5-8 and TRBJ1-5; D is unresolved. In germline, CDR1 is SGHTS, CDR2 YDEGEE. Trimming cost V 2 bases and J 2 bases, with 5 bases left between them. The CDR3 is made up of 13 amino acids. CDR3 in DNA: TGTGCCAGCAGCTTAGGGCGCAATCAGCCCCAGCATTTT. This codes for CASSLGRNQPQHF.

This clonotype was seen at least ten times. This sequence joins TRBV11-2 and TRBJ2-7; weak D call: TRBD2 (6 bases). Germline lookup yields CDR1 SGHAT and CDR2 FQNNGV. V lost 0 bases, J lost 3 bases, and 15 bases lay in between. This CDR3 contains 16 residues. CDR3 protein: CASSLEGSWRGYEQYV. For the CDR3, the DNA is TGTGCCAGCAGCTTAGAGGGGTCTTGGCGGGGCTACGAGCAGTACGTC.

This clonotype showed up just a few times. The DNA for the CDR3 is TGTGCCAGTAGTATCCGGGACAGGAACACAGATACGCAGTATTTT. The encoded protein is CASSIRDRNTDTQYF. The chain employs TRBV19 and TRBJ2-3; TRBD1 matches 8 bases. Germline loops: CDR1 LNHDA, CDR2 SQIVND (reference sequence). The CDR3 sequence is 15 residues long. Trimming at V came to 3 bases and at J to 2 bases, leaving 4 bases not matched to a gene.

Worth noting for this clonotype: In this CDR3 the conserved last residue, phenylalanine or tryptophan, is missing, so a read error is likely. The DNA is left out, because the CDR3 cannot be placed on it with certainty; the CDR3 is given as TCRdb lists it. The chain uses TRBV19 and TRBJ2-7. In germline, CDR1 is LNHDA, CDR2 SQIVND (reference sequence). Counting both end residues, the CDR3 totals 9 amino acids. CDR3 sequence: CASSIRQNY.

The chain joins TRBV6-1 to TRBJ1-2; no reliable D call. Germline lookup yields CDR1 MNHNS and CDR2 SASEGT. The CDR3 length is 16 residues. V was cut by 6 bases and J by 3 bases, with 20 bases left in between. This CDR3 is CASSPGGETGYYGYTF. The CDR3, as DNA: TGTGCCAGCAGCCCGGGCGGCGAGACGGGGTACTATGGCTACACCTTC.